This T cell receptor beta chain was identified in a study of shared clonotypes between healthy human individuals. CD4+ cells yielded CD45RA+ naive and CD45RA-negative memory subsets. The CDR3 loop spans 17 amino acids. V was pared by 2 bases and J by 0 bases, with 16 bases between. Germline CDR1 MDHEN, CDR2 SYDVKM. Assay: immunoSEQ multiplex PCR; the TCRdb copy retains only in-frame clones and omits some. This sample has millions of clones, with around 95% found just once. V usage is TRBV28 and J usage is TRBJ1-1; weak D call: TRBD1 (6 bases). The receptor was isolated from a man aged 18 to 29 in good health. Sample: naive CD4+ T cells sorted from blood. Sample subset: CD45RA+ positively selected. Here the CDR3 reads CASSLPQDRYLNTEAFF. The CDR3 nucleotides are TGTGCCAGCAGTTTACCGCAGGACAGATATTTGAACACTGAAGCTTTCTTT. The full variable domain, with the rest looked up from reference TRBV28 and TRBJ1-1, is DVKVTQSSRYLVKRTGEKVFLECVQDMDHENMFWYRQDPGLGLRLIYFSYDVKMKEKGDIPEGYSVSREKKERFSLILESASTNQTSMYLCASSLPQDRYLNTEAFFGQGTRLTVV.